This T cell receptor beta chain originates from a study of blood T cell repertoires in COVID-19. About the study: Samples of COVID-19 (acute and convalescent) were obtained from the United States, Italy and Spain.

Source study methods: Researchers report that nucleated cell counts were estimated from reference gene primer amplification. This table comes from immunoSEQ multiplex PCR, and its TCRdb copy is limited to in-frame clones, with some not included. Clone size and V and J calls were adopted from that table, with D and trimming inferred from the DNA. The sample has tens of thousands of clones, approximately 80% seen once. Germline CDR1 is SGHRS and CDR2 is YFSETQ. The CDR3 spans 15 residues. V gave up 7 bases and J gave up 3 bases; unmatched junction bases: 6. This clonotype was obtained from a man aged 50-59 years with active or convalescent COVID-19. Sequencing used peripheral blood. V usage is TRBV5-1 and J usage is TRBJ2-5; 13 nucleotides line up with TRBD2. Here the CDR3 DNA reads TGCGCCAGCGGACTTGGGACTAGCGGGGAAGAGACCCAGTACTTC. Amino acid sequence: CASGLGTSGEETQYF. The entire variable domain, with the rest obtained from reference TRBV5-1 and TRBJ2-5, is as follows: KAGVTQTPRYLIKTRGQQVTLSCSPISGHRSVSWYQQTPGQGLQFLFEYFSETQRNKGNFPGRFSGRQFSNSRSEMNVSTLELGDSALYLCASGLGTSGEETQYFGPGTRLLVL.